This T cell receptor beta chain came from a study of prognosis after radiotherapy for stage I lung cancer (dated by TCRdb to the early 2020s). Some background on the complete study: Fewer than 20 stage I NSCLC patients were enrolled in Nanjing, China, between early 2018 and early 2019. Newly diagnosed primary stage I lung tumors occurred in around 13 patients, and oligometastatic NSCLC after surgical resection of the primary tumor occurred in a few. All patients were considered medically inoperable, owing to comorbidities in more than 10 and refusal of surgery in several. The cohort was made up of about twelve men and a handful of women, with a median age of roughly 79 years and an age range of about 50 to 84 years. About a dozen patients had adenocarcinoma and seven had squamous cell carcinoma as the tumor histology. SBRT was given in 3 to 5 fractions with a biologically effective dose of at least 100 Gy, using image-guided IMRT or VMAT. Concurrent therapy was not administered to any patient alongside SBRT. Four of the 19 patients developed distant metastases after SBRT, at a median of around seven months; the other 15 showed no significant progression. This study profiled peripheral blood TCR beta repertoires from stage I NSCLC patients before and after stereotactic body radiotherapy and linked the repertoires to distant failure. The study took one blood sample before SBRT and one after SBRT from each of 19 patients and sequenced all 38 samples.

Study-wide conclusions, independent of this receptor: Post-SBRT Shannon entropy and its change from baseline were lower in patients who developed distant metastases; baseline Shannon entropy was not associated with metastases. The small cohort and short follow-up limited the study, so independent validation of the findings is needed. Tumor specificity of expanded TCR clones was not determined. Unique TCR clone counts fell after SBRT (median 10,088 before versus several thousand after; Wilcoxon paired P=0.011). No adjustment for multiple comparisons was applied to any of the reported P values. TRBV and TRBJ usage frequencies reportedly differed by metastasis status, in two V genes at baseline and in ten or so V and two J genes after SBRT.

Two rounds of multiplex PCR on genomic DNA were used to amplify the TCR beta CDR3 region. The first PCR round used primers specific to each TRBV and TRBJ gene, with sequences filed in Chinese patent CN105087789A. The second PCR round used universal primers. The Roche High Pure PCR Template Preparation Kit was used to extract genomic DNA from frozen PBMCs. Libraries were sequenced paired-end with 151 bp reads on an Illumina HiSeq 3000. The authors' analysis ran thus. Raw reads lacking the multiplex PCR primer sequences were removed with CutAdapt. PEAR was used to merge high-quality paired reads into contigs. By alignment to reference sequences, MiXCR assigned TRB V, D and J gene segments to each contig. To remove sequencing errors, CDR3 sequences were clustered according to base quality and sequence similarity. Diversity was calculated as Shannon entropy divided by the natural log of the number of productive TCR sequences. Clonality was defined as one minus Shannon entropy divided by the natural log of the number of unique clonotypes. Progression-free survival cut-offs for repertoire metrics were chosen using the Youden index of ROC curves, with analyses run in R 3.5.3. TCRdb's own reprocessing of the public reads used fastp at Q25 and MiXCR and kept productive beta chains. Rows are unified per CDR3 protein, each entry keeping the most common DNA and genes. V and J calls and clone size were set by TCRdb, not the authors. For this sample the table gives 10,000 or so distinct CDR3 sequences, of which roughly half were detected only once. About 7% of the sample belongs to the ten largest clones.

All patients had node-negative disease on CT and PET/CT, and none had a history of other malignancies or prior chemotherapy or radiotherapy. At each of the two time points, 6 to 7.5 milliliters of peripheral venous blood were collected into EDTA tubes. PBMCs were isolated by Ficoll-Paque Plus density-gradient centrifugation. Samples were stored at -80°C immediately after collection until analysis. Turning to this clonotype: No antigen is known for it. A far larger clone is a single base away, which makes a read error likely.

CDR1 MNHEY and CDR2 SVGAGI were looked up in the germline V gene. The cysteine opens and the phenylalanine closes a CDR3 of 12 amino acids. Here the CDR3 DNA is all that survives: 36 bases in frame from base 1. This sequence originates from a donor aged 50 or older with non-small cell lung cancer. Recombination connected TRBV6-5 to TRBJ2-7; a tentative D match to TRBD1 spans 5 bases. Sequences were derived from PBMCs, sampled before or after stereotactic body radiation therapy (not recorded which). Here the CDR3 is given as CAISPDTYEQYF. The sequence in DNA is TGTGCCATCAGTCCGGACACCTACGAGCAGTACTTC.